This entry lists 2 T cell receptor beta chains sequenced from one sample in a study of beta chain features in type 1 diabetes. The sequenced template was cDNA made from the entire isolated RNA. Assay: immunoSEQ multiplex PCR; the TCRdb copy retains only in-frame clones and omits some. In the table there are just over 450,000 clones, roughly 30% of which are singletons. Sequenced input: naive CD4+ T cells from blood. The source of these receptors is a man aged 18-30 years in good health.

This chain uses TRBV29-1 with TRBJ2-7, with 10 bases identical to TRBD1. CDR3 length: 12 amino acids. Germline CDR1 SQVTM, CDR2 ANQGSEA. V shed 6 bases, J shed 3 bases, and the junction held 2 bases outside the gene matches. CDR3 in amino acids: CSVRTGGYEQYF. DNA for the CDR3: TGCAGCGTCCGGACAGGGGGCTACGAGCAGTACTTC.

The J gene is TRBJ2-5, the V gene TRBV7-9, with D maybe TRBD2 (5 bases). V dropped 5 bases and J dropped 3 bases, with 10 bases sitting between them. The CDR3 is 13 residues long. Germline V gene sequence: CDR1 SEHNR, CDR2 FQNEAQ (reference sequence). CDR3 coding DNA: TGTGCCAGCAGCCCCCCCGGGGAAGAGACCCAGTACTTC. Residues: CASSPPGEETQYF.